The entry below gives a single T cell receptor (beta chain) sequence along with its context. Its specificity is not known. Assay: immunoSEQ multiplex PCR; the TCRdb copy retains only in-frame clones and omits some. This table has approximately 100,000 clones, more than 75% appearing once. Second doses at about 4 or about 12 weeks were pooled. With 2 bases removed from V and 1 base from J, the gap between germline ends came to 6 bases. The CDR3 loop spans 13 amino acids. Germline V gene sequence: CDR1 SGHRS, CDR2 YFSETQ. This entry is derived from a study of T cell responses to AZD1222 COVID-19 vaccine. Study-wide points: Seropositive status at baseline applied to only 6 or 7 AZD1222 recipients.

The receptor was derived from an adult who received the AZD1222 COVID-19 vaccine. Sequencing used peripheral blood, obtained 28 days after the second AZD1222 dose. The genes are TRBV5-1 and TRBJ2-5; D is undetermined. The CDR3 region has the DNA TGCGCCAGCAGCTTCCAGGTCCAAGAGACCCAGTACTTC. It translates to CASSFQVQETQYF.